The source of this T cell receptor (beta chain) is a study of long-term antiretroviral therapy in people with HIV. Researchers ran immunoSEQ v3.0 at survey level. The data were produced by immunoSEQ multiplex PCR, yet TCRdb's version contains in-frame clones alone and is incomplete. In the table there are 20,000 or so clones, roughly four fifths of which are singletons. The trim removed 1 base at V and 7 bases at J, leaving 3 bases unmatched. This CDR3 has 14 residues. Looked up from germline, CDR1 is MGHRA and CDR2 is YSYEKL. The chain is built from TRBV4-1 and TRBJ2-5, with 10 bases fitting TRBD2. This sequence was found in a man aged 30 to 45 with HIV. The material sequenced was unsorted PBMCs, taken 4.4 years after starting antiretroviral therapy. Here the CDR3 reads CASSQVLAGMTQYF. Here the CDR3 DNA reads TGCGCCAGCAGCCAAGTACTAGCGGGGATGACCCAGTACTTC.